This T cell receptor (beta chain) was profiled in a study of T-cell memory formation after mild COVID-19. General study findings and limits: Contracting clones from day 15 to 85 had balanced CD4/CD8; later expanders favoured CD4+. Certain responding clones were present in pre-infection memory, suggesting participation of cross-reactive memory.

This clonotype was detected only a few times. As yet, its antigen is unknown. Each CDR3 protein gets one entry after TCRdb re-called the 5' RACE reads with MiXCR. The table lists fewer than 500,000 distinct CDR3 sequences, roughly 25% of them singletons, with roughly an eighth in the top ten. The receptor was derived from an adult woman who had mild COVID-19 (a few samples of this study predate the infection). Cell type and time point are not known. The sequenced material came from PBMCs or a T cell subset sorted from them (not recorded which).

For the CDR3, the DNA is TGCGCCAGCAGCGCCCGTCAGGCACGGGCCACCGGGGAGCTGTTTTTT. Its translation is CASSARQARATGELFF. This chain links TRBV5-1 with TRBJ2-2; the D is unclear. CDR1 SGHRS and CDR2 YFSETQ come from the germline V gene. The CDR3 runs to 16 residues. V gave up 4 bases and J gave up 4 bases, with 17 bases separating them.